The 30 T cell receptor beta chains below come from one sample, sequenced in a study of T cells after posttransplantation cyclophosphamide. Clones were sequenced by immunoSEQ multiplex PCR, and TCRdb holds only the in-frame ones, with some missing. The sample lists 1,900 or so clones, about 77% occurring once. Busulfan-fludarabine conditioning, marrow transplant, and cyclophosphamide on days +3 and +4 were administered. The source was PBMCs, collected around 290 days after allogeneic stem cell transplant with posttransplant cyclophosphamide. These receptors were obtained from a male patient aged 25-45 years who received an allogeneic stem cell transplant from a related donor, was CMV-positive, and had acute GVHD only. A subset of T cells may come from the graft donor.

V is TRBV4-3 and J is TRBJ2-7; D possibly corresponds to TRBD2 (5 bases). The V end was cut by 2 bases, the J end by 7 bases, with 12 bases between. Germline lookup yields CDR1 LGHNA and CDR2 YSLEER. This CDR3 spans 13 amino acids. The CDR3 DNA is TGCGCCAGCAGCCAAATGAGCTGGGAGGAGCAGTACTTC. Its protein product is CASSQMSWEEQYF.

The gene calls are TRBV7-9 and TRBJ1-2; D call uncertain. The CDR3 covers 15 residues. Germline V lookup: CDR1 SEHNR, CDR2 FQNEAQ (reference sequence). With 1 base removed from V and 0 bases from J, the gap between germline ends came to 9 bases. The CDR3 loop is CASSLVGEANYGYTF. CDR3 bases: TGTGCCAGCAGCTTAGTCGGAGAAGCTAACTATGGCTACACCTTC.

This chain uses TRBV7-2 with TRBJ1-4, with a possible D match to TRBD1 (5 bases). Trimming shortened V by 4 bases and J by 8 bases, and 14 bases separated the two germline ends. The CDR3 loop spans 14 amino acids. The germline CDR1 and CDR2 sequences are SGHTA and FQGNSA. The CDR3 sequence: CASSSRGVGEKLFF. The CDR3 DNA reads as TGTGCCAGCAGCTCCCGGGGGGTGGGGGAAAAACTGTTTTTT.

The chain has TRBV9 and TRBJ1-2; D is undetermined. Germline V gene sequence: CDR1 SGDLS, CDR2 YYNGEE. The CDR3 runs to 13 residues. The V end lost 5 bases, the J end lost 3 bases, and 11 bases lay between the germline ends. The CDR3 DNA reads TGTGCCAGCAGTGTTAACAGCTACTATGGCTACACCTTC. Protein product: CASSVNSYYGYTF.

V usage is TRBV7-2 and J usage is TRBJ1-1; possible D gene TRBD1, 5 bases. The CDR3 totals 15 residues. Germline V gene data show CDR1 as SGHTA and CDR2 as FQGNSA. V was clipped by 2 bases and J by 4 bases, with 14 bases between them. The chain's CDR3 is CASSLSSGGGTEAFF. The CDR3 DNA reads TGTGCCAGCAGCTTATCGTCCGGCGGGGGCACTGAAGCTTTCTTT.

This clone has a single count. The chain combines TRBV7-8 with TRBJ2-5; 12 bases match TRBD2. V trimming: 6 bases; J trimming: 5 bases; junction bases outside the gene matches: 10. The CDR3 is made up of 16 amino acids. Germline V gene sequence: CDR1 SGHVS, CDR2 FQNEAQ. The CDR3: CASSKGTSGFRETQYF. CDR3 DNA: TGTGCCAGCAGTAAAGGGACTAGCGGGTTCAGGGAGACCCAGTACTTC.

Comments on this clone: Other DNA variants within this sample encode the same CDR3. The chain couples TRBV5-4 to TRBJ2-3, with TRBD2 identical over 9 bases. After removal of 7 bases from V and 6 bases from J, the junction contained 18 bases not matched to a gene. Germline-derived CDR1 and CDR2 are SGHNT and YYREEE (reference sequence). The CDR3 consists of 17 residues. The CDR3: CASSSGGAGGASDTQYF. The CDR3 bases are TGTGCCAGCTCCTCTGGGGGGGCGGGGGGGGCAAGTGATACGCAGTATTTT.

The chain links TRBV5-1 to TRBJ1-1; TRBD1 aligns across 9 bases. In germline, CDR1 is SGHRS, CDR2 YFSETQ. Germline trimming cut 2 bases from V and 4 bases from J; bases unmatched to any gene: 3. CDR3 length: 14 residues. The CDR3 region has the DNA TGCGCCAGCAGCTTCCGACAGGGGGTCACTGAAGCTTTCTTT. Protein: CASSFRQGVTEAFF.

The chain combines TRBV18 with TRBJ1-1; D possibly corresponds to TRBD1 (5 bases). V lost 5 bases and J 7 bases, leaving 14 bases between the germline ends. CDR1 KGHSH and CDR2 LQKENI come from the germline V gene. The CDR3 has 13 residues. CDR3 coding DNA: TGTGCCAGCTCATCACAAGCAGGGATTGAAGCTTTCTTT. Encoded protein: CASSSQAGIEAFF.

This clone occurred once. The chain links TRBV6-5 to TRBJ1-4; D possibly corresponds to TRBD1 (5 bases). V lost 5 bases to trimming and J lost 5 bases, with 9 bases between them. Germline V gene sequence: CDR1 MNHEY, CDR2 SVGAGI. The CDR3 covers 13 residues. CDR3 region: CASSNYRNEKLFF. CDR3 coding DNA: TGTGCCAGCAGTAACTACAGGAATGAAAAACTGTTTTTT.

The chain recombines TRBV4-3 with TRBJ2-2, with D tentatively TRBD1 (6 bases). Germline CDR1 and CDR2: LGHNA and YSLEER. V lost 2 bases, J lost 3 bases, and 13 bases lay in between. There are 16 residues in the CDR3. This chain's CDR3 is CASSQRQGPHTGELFF. In DNA, the CDR3 is TGCGCCAGCAGCCAAAGGCAGGGGCCACACACCGGGGAGCTGTTTTTT.

This clone was picked up a small number of times. The chain links TRBV6-6 to TRBJ1-1; tentatively, D is TRBD1 (6 bases). Trimming took 0 bases from V and 0 from J, leaving 8 bases between them. The CDR3 consists of 15 residues. Germline assignment: CDR1 MNHNY and CDR2 SVGAGI (reference sequence). This chain's CDR3 is CASSYSRTVNTEAFF. The CDR3 nucleotides are TGTGCCAGCAGTTACTCCCGGACAGTGAACACTGAAGCTTTCTTT.

The V call is TRBV18, the J call TRBJ2-7, with 9 bases aligning to TRBD1. The germline V gene has CDR1 KGHSH and CDR2 LQKENI. V gave up 3 bases and J gave up 7 bases; unmatched junction bases: 1. The CDR3 sequence is 12 residues long. CDR3 region: CASSPDRGEQYF. The CDR3 DNA is TGTGCCAGCTCACCGGACAGGGGAGAGCAGTACTTC. The full variable domain, in which reference TRBV18 and TRBJ2-7 provide the parts outside the CDR3, is NAGVMQNPRHLVRRRGQEARLRCSPMKGHSHVYWYRQLPEEGLKFMVYLQKENIIDESGMPKERFSAEFPKEGPSILRIQQVVRGDSAAYFCASSPDRGEQYFGPGTRLTVT.

In DNA form, the CDR3 reads TGTGCCAGCAGCCTGGAACTAGCGGGATCCTACGAGCAGTACTTC. Encoded protein: CASSLELAGSYEQYF. This chain joins TRBV5-4 and TRBJ2-7; TRBD2 agrees at 10 bases. There are 15 residues in the CDR3. V trimming: 4 bases; J trimming: 1 base; junction bases outside the gene matches: 5. Germline V gene sequence: CDR1 SGHNT, CDR2 YYREEE (reference sequence).

J is TRBJ1-2 and V is TRBV5-5, with 7 bases fitting TRBD1. Germline V gene sequence: CDR1 SGHKS, CDR2 YYEKEE (reference sequence). V was clipped by 1 base and J by 0 bases; unmatched bases: 9. CDR3 length equals 17 residues. The CDR3 DNA is TGTGCCAGCAGCTTGAGCACAGGGGTTGAAGCTAACTATGGCTACACCTTC. Translating gives CASSLSTGVEANYGYTF.

The chain recombines TRBV7-2 with TRBJ2-7; 7 nucleotides match TRBD2. The CDR3 has 16 amino acids. The junction had 12 bases not matched to a gene; V was cut back by 5 bases and J by 2 bases. Germline V gene data show CDR1 as SGHTA and CDR2 as FQGNSA. This chain's CDR3 is CASSITGTTGTYEQYF. CDR3 sequence (DNA): TGTGCCAGCAGCATTACCGGGACTACGGGAACCTACGAGCAGTACTTC. Full variable domain (remainder filled in from reference TRBV7-2 and TRBJ2-7): GAGVSQSPSNKVTEKGKDVELRCDPISGHTALYWYRQSLGQGLEFLIYFQGNSAPDKSGLPSDRFSAERTGGSVSTLTIQRTQQEDSAVYLCASSITGTTGTYEQYFGPGTRLTVT.

The J gene is TRBJ1-2, the V gene TRBV29-1; 10 positions agree with TRBD1. Per the germline V gene, CDR1 is SQVTM and CDR2 is ANQGSEA. The CDR3 has 14 residues. J was trimmed by 2 bases and V by 6 bases; bases with no gene match: 6. CDR3 nucleotide sequence: TGCAGCGTCGTGACAGGGGGCGGAAACTATGGCTACACCTTC. Translated, it gives CSVVTGGGNYGYTF.

This chain links TRBV13 with TRBJ2-1; 7 positions match TRBD1. The trim removed 0 bases at V and 6 bases at J, leaving 5 bases unmatched. CDR3 size: 15 residues. Germline V lookup: CDR1 PRHDT, CDR2 FYEKMQ (reference sequence). The CDR3 region is CASSLGGTDSNEQFF. CDR3 DNA sequence: TGTGCCAGCAGCTTAGGCGGGACAGATTCCAATGAGCAGTTCTTC.

The rearrangement uses TRBV10-3 and TRBJ1-1; D remains ambiguous. The CDR3 covers 14 residues. From germline, CDR1 is ENHRY and CDR2 SYGVKD. The V end was cut by 0 bases, the J end by 1 base, with 6 bases between. CDR3 sequence: CAISESNGNTEAFF. The CDR3 coding sequence is TGTGCCATCAGTGAGTCGAACGGGAACACTGAAGCTTTCTTT.

The rearrangement links TRBV5-1 to TRBJ1-1; 7 bases map to TRBD1. Germline CDR1 is SGHRS and CDR2 is YFSETQ. V gave up 0 bases and J gave up 1 base; unmatched junction bases: 6. CDR3 length: 16 residues. In DNA, the CDR3 is TGCGCCAGCAGCTTGGATCCCAGGGGGAGGAACACTGAAGCTTTCTTT. Translating it yields CASSLDPRGRNTEAFF.

The V and J genes are TRBV29-1 and TRBJ2-1, with 11 bases lining up with TRBD2. V lost 6 bases to trimming and J lost 9 bases; unmatched junction nucleotides: 7. CDR3 length: 13 residues. CDR1 SQVTM and CDR2 ANQGSEA come from the germline V gene. The CDR3 here is CSVVAGGMGEQFF. For the CDR3, the DNA is TGCAGCGTGGTAGCGGGGGGGATGGGTGAGCAGTTCTTC.

J is TRBJ2-7 and V is TRBV29-1; TRBD1 agrees at 9 bases. Looked up from germline, CDR1 is SQVTM and CDR2 is ANQGSEA. The CDR3 runs to 14 residues. V was clipped by 7 bases and J by 9 bases; unmatched bases: 16. CDR3 in amino acids: CSGPAGTGRGGQYF. In nucleotides, the CDR3 is TGCAGCGGCCCAGCGGGGACAGGGCGTGGTGGGCAGTACTTC.

The rearrangement joins TRBV7-2 to TRBJ2-5, with D perhaps TRBD2 (5 bases). V was pared by 1 base and J by 2 bases, with 11 bases between. Germline V CDR1 and CDR2: SGHTA, FQGNSA. The length of the CDR3 is 15 residues. DNA for the CDR3: TGTGCCAGCAGCTTAGATGGCGGGCGTCAAGAGACCCAGTACTTC. This translates into CASSLDGGRQETQYF.

Only one count was recorded for this clone. This chain connects TRBV5-1 to TRBJ2-7; D might be TRBD2 (5 bases). Trimming took off 3 bases at V and 3 bases at J, with 19 bases between the two ends. CDR1 and CDR2 from the germline V gene are SGHRS and YFSETQ. The CDR3 has 16 residues. CDR3 bases: TGCGCCAGCAGCTCAGGACTCTCACCGCTATACTACGAGCAGTACTTC. It specifies CASSSGLSPLYYEQYF.

V is TRBV4-2 and J is TRBJ2-3, with 8 bases identical to TRBD2. The CDR3 contains 18 residues. Germline V gene lookup returns CDR1 LGHNA and CDR2 YNFKEQ. The trim removed 0 bases at V and 1 base at J, leaving 9 bases unmatched. The DNA of the CDR3 is TGTGCCAGCAGCCAAGATCTCGGCGGGGGGACCCGCACAGATACGCAGTATTTT. This translates into CASSQDLGGGTRTDTQYF.

This chain connects TRBV7-6 to TRBJ1-1, with TRBD1 identical over 9 bases. The germline V gene has CDR1 SGHVS and CDR2 FNYEAQ. J gave up 6 bases and V 5 bases, and 4 bases lay outside the gene matches. This CDR3 contains 13 residues. In nucleotides, the CDR3 is TGTGCCAGCAGCCGGGACAGGGAGGCTGAAGCTTTCTTT. This translates into CASSRDREAEAFF.

This rearrangement joins TRBV5-8 to TRBJ2-1; 7 bases match TRBD1. The germline V gene has CDR1 SGHTS and CDR2 YDEGEE. CDR3 length: 15 residues. J lost 4 bases, V lost 3 bases, and 7 bases had no gene match. The CDR3 region is CASSWGTDQYNEQFF. The CDR3 DNA is TGTGCCAGCAGCTGGGGGACAGATCAGTACAATGAGCAGTTCTTC.

This clone is a singleton in its sample. V is TRBV7-9 and J is TRBJ2-2; D gene uncertain. Trimming removed 5 bases from V and 1 base from J, with 8 bases in between. The CDR3 contains 14 residues. Germline lookup yields CDR1 SEHNR and CDR2 FQNEAQ (reference sequence). The DNA for the CDR3 is TGTGCCAGCAGCCGGTCTAGGAACACCGGGGAGCTGTTTTTT. Translation gives CASSRSRNTGELFF.

This rearrangement joins TRBV2 to TRBJ2-3; 8 nucleotides match TRBD1. The CDR3 spans 14 residues. V was clipped by 9 bases and J by 0 bases; unmatched bases: 5. The V gene's germline CDR1 is SNHLY and CDR2 FYNNEI. Here the CDR3 reads CASPRDRSTDTQYF. The CDR3 DNA reads as TGTGCCAGTCCCCGGGACAGGAGCACAGATACGCAGTATTTT. Based on the CDR3 plus reference TRBV2 and TRBJ2-3, the full variable domain is EPEVTQTPSHQVTQMGQEVILRCVPISNHLYFYWYRQILGQKVEFLVSFYNNEISEKSEIFDDQFSVERPDGSNFTLKIRSTKLEDSAMYFCASPRDRSTDTQYFGPGTRLTVL.

The chain employs TRBV14 and TRBJ2-7; TRBD1 agrees at 9 bases. CDR3 length equals 15 residues. After removal of 4 bases from V and 1 base from J, the junction contained 5 bases not matched to a gene. Germline V gives CDR1 SGHDN, CDR2 FVKESK. The CDR3 bases are TGTGCCAGCAGCCTGCTGGGACAGGGTTCCTACGAGCAGTACTTC. This codes for CASSLLGQGSYEQYF.